This is a list of T cell receptor beta chains from one sample in a study of blood T cell repertoires in COVID-19. Sequencing used immunoSEQ multiplex PCR; TCRdb keeps in-frame clones, though not all of them. The profile shows around 260,000 clones, 91% of them singletons. Sequencing was done on a sample of peripheral blood. The source of these receptors is a woman under 40 with COVID-19, enrolled during active disease. CDR3s include the opening cysteine and the closing phenylalanine or tryptophan. The D gene is left open where the match is weak. Clone size is not always given. Where it is, it says once, few, many or a class for expanded clones.

v_call: TRBV6-6
d_call: -
clone_size: -
j_call: TRBJ1-2
cdr3_nt: TGTGCCAGCAGTTACTCGACGGCAGGGGAGGGCTATGGCTACACCTTC
cdr3_aa: CASSYSTAGEGYGYTF

v_call: TRBV18
d_call: -
clone_size: -
j_call: TRBJ1-1
cdr3_nt: TGTGCCAGCTCAAAAAAAGGGGGCACTGAAGCTTTCTTT
cdr3_aa: CASSKKGGTEAFF

v_call: TRBV3-1/TRBV3-2
d_call: -
clone_size: -
j_call: TRBJ2-2
cdr3_nt: TGTGCCAGCAGCCAGCGGGATGGGAACACCGGGGAGCTGTTTTTT
cdr3_aa: CASSQRDGNTGELFF

v_call: TRBV12-3/TRBV12-4
d_call: -
clone_size: -
j_call: TRBJ2-1
cdr3_nt: TGTGCCAGCAGCCCCGCGAATGAGCAGTTCTTC
cdr3_aa: CASSPANEQFF

v_call: TRBV10-1
d_call: TRBD1
clone_size: -
j_call: TRBJ2-7
cdr3_nt: TGCGCCAGCAGTGGATCGCGACAGGGGGTGTACGAGCAGTACTTC
cdr3_aa: CASSGSRQGVYEQYF

v_call: TRBV7-9
d_call: TRBD2
clone_size: -
j_call: TRBJ2-3
cdr3_nt: TGTGCCAGCAGCTTAGGAGTAGCGGGAGGATTAGATACGCAGTATTTT
cdr3_aa: CASSLGVAGGLDTQYF

v_call: TRBV14
d_call: -
clone_size: -
j_call: TRBJ1-1
cdr3_nt: TGTGCCAGCAGGTTGAGAGGGGCGGGAACTGAAGCTTTCTTT
cdr3_aa: CASRLRGAGTEAFF

v_call: TRBV18
d_call: -
clone_size: -
j_call: TRBJ2-3
cdr3_nt: TGTGCCAGCTCACCTGCAGGGGTCACAGATACGCAGTATTTT
cdr3_aa: CASSPAGVTDTQYF

v_call: TRBV14
d_call: TRBD1
clone_size: -
j_call: TRBJ2-7
cdr3_nt: TGTGCCAGCAGCCGTTGGGACAGGGACTACGAGCAGTACTTC
cdr3_aa: CASSRWDRDYEQYF

v_call: TRBV19
d_call: TRBD1
clone_size: -
j_call: TRBJ1-5
cdr3_nt: TGTGCCACAAAGACCAGGGGGGTTAGCAATCAGCCCCAGCATTTT
cdr3_aa: CATKTRGVSNQPQHF

v_call: TRBV28
d_call: -
clone_size: -
j_call: TRBJ1-2
cdr3_nt: TGTGCCAGCAGTCCACGGACGGGGAACTATGGCTACACCTTC
cdr3_aa: CASSPRTGNYGYTF

v_call: TRBV9
d_call: -
clone_size: -
j_call: TRBJ2-1
cdr3_nt: TGTGCCAGCAGCGCGCGACGGGGGACCTACAATGAGCAGTTCTTC
cdr3_aa: CASSARRGTYNEQFF

v_call: TRBV20-1
d_call: -
clone_size: -
j_call: TRBJ2-1
cdr3_nt: TGCAGTGCTAGTCTCTTACTAGTATTAAATGAGCAGTTCTTC
cdr3_aa: CSASLLLVLNEQFF

v_call: TRBV5-6
d_call: -
clone_size: -
j_call: TRBJ1-2
cdr3_nt: TGTGCCAGCAGCTCTTTCAGGTTGCAAGCTAACTATGGCTACACCTTC
cdr3_aa: CASSSFRLQANYGYTF

v_call: TRBV6-5
d_call: -
clone_size: -
j_call: TRBJ1-5
cdr3_nt: TGTGCCAGCAGTTTAAGCAGGGAAGGCAATCAGCCCCAGCATTTT
cdr3_aa: CASSLSREGNQPQHF

v_call: TRBV19
d_call: -
clone_size: -
j_call: TRBJ1-1
cdr3_nt: TGTGCCAGTATGGCGTCGGGGAACACTGAAGCTTTCTTT
cdr3_aa: CASMASGNTEAFF

v_call: TRBV11-2
d_call: -
clone_size: -
j_call: TRBJ2-1
cdr3_nt: TGTGCCAGCAGCTCCAGAGGCGATGAGCAGTTCTTC
cdr3_aa: CASSSRGDEQFF

v_call: TRBV2
d_call: -
clone_size: -
j_call: TRBJ2-1
cdr3_nt: TGTGCCAGCTTCCGGGACAACTCCTACAATGAGCAGTTCTTC
cdr3_aa: CASFRDNSYNEQFF

v_call: TRBV3-1/TRBV3-2
d_call: TRBD1
clone_size: -
j_call: TRBJ1-1
cdr3_nt: TGTGCCAGCAGACAGGGGAAAACTGAAGCTTTCTTT
cdr3_aa: CASRQGKTEAFF

v_call: TRBV18
d_call: -
clone_size: -
j_call: TRBJ1-6
cdr3_nt: TGTGCCAGCTCACCACGGGCCGGGCGGGATTCACCCCTCCACTTT
cdr3_aa: CASSPRAGRDSPLHF

v_call: TRBV19
d_call: TRBD2
clone_size: once
j_call: TRBJ2-1
cdr3_nt: TGTGCCAGCACGGGAGGTAATGAGCAGTTCTTC
cdr3_aa: CASTGGNEQFF

v_call: TRBV27
d_call: TRBD1
clone_size: -
j_call: TRBJ1-1
cdr3_nt: TGTGCCAGCAGTCCCTGGCAGGGGGCTGTGGCTGAAGCTTTCTTT
cdr3_aa: CASSPWQGAVAEAFF

v_call: TRBV7-8
d_call: -
clone_size: -
j_call: TRBJ1-5
cdr3_nt: TGTGCCAGCAGCGATGGACAGTGGGCGAGCAATCAGCCCCAGCATTTT
cdr3_aa: CASSDGQWASNQPQHF

v_call: TRBV27
d_call: TRBD1
clone_size: -
j_call: TRBJ2-7
cdr3_nt: TGTGCCAGCAGTTTCAGGACAGGGCGGGGCGAGCAGTACTTC
cdr3_aa: CASSFRTGRGEQYF

v_call: TRBV6-5
d_call: -
clone_size: -
j_call: TRBJ2-3
cdr3_nt: TGTGCCAGCAGTTACTCGCCAGGTCTTCCTACGCAGTATTTT
cdr3_aa: CASSYSPGLPTQYF

v_call: TRBV12-3/TRBV12-4
d_call: -
clone_size: few
j_call: TRBJ2-3
cdr3_nt: TGTGCCAGCAGTTTCGGGAGCACAGATACGCAGTATTTT
cdr3_aa: CASSFGSTDTQYF

v_call: TRBV30
d_call: -
clone_size: few
j_call: TRBJ1-2
cdr3_nt: TGTGCCTGGGATGACAGCTATGGCTACACCTTC
cdr3_aa: CAWDDSYGYTF

v_call: TRBV7-9
d_call: TRBD2
clone_size: -
j_call: TRBJ2-7
cdr3_nt: TGTGCCAGCAGCCCTCTAGCGGGAATAATCCACGAGCAGTACTTC
cdr3_aa: CASSPLAGIIHEQYF

v_call: TRBV27
d_call: TRBD1
clone_size: -
j_call: TRBJ1-2
cdr3_nt: TGTGCCAGCAGTCCCCCGGGACAGGGGGATTTCTATGGCTACACCTTC
cdr3_aa: CASSPPGQGDFYGYTF

v_call: TRBV6-1
d_call: -
clone_size: -
j_call: TRBJ1-3
cdr3_nt: TGTGCCAGCAGTGAAGTCCCATCCGCTATCGGAAACACCATATATTTT
cdr3_aa: CASSEVPSAIGNTIYF

v_call: TRBV27
d_call: -
clone_size: once
j_call: TRBJ1-1
cdr3_nt: TGTGCCAGCAGCAAATTCAGAGGCGCGAACACTGAAGCTTTCTTT
cdr3_aa: CASSKFRGANTEAFF

v_call: TRBV18
d_call: -
clone_size: -
j_call: TRBJ1-1
cdr3_nt: TGTGCCAGCTCACCACTGTCTAAGTTCACTGAAGCTTTCTTT
cdr3_aa: CASSPLSKFTEAFF

v_call: TRBV27
d_call: -
clone_size: -
j_call: TRBJ2-3
cdr3_nt: TGTGCCAGCAGTTTCGCGGCGGGCACAGATACGCAGTATTTT
cdr3_aa: CASSFAAGTDTQYF

v_call: TRBV30
d_call: -
clone_size: -
j_call: TRBJ1-2
cdr3_nt: TGTGCCTGGAGTGCAGGGCAGAACTATGGCTACACCTTC
cdr3_aa: CAWSAGQNYGYTF

v_call: TRBV28
d_call: -
clone_size: -
j_call: TRBJ1-2
cdr3_nt: TGTGCCAGTCGACAGACAGCTAACTATGGCTACACCTTC
cdr3_aa: CASRQTANYGYTF

v_call: TRBV5-1
d_call: -
clone_size: few
j_call: TRBJ2-3
cdr3_nt: TGCGCCAGCAGCTTGGAAGGAGGCACAGATACGCAGTATTTT
cdr3_aa: CASSLEGGTDTQYF

v_call: TRBV3-1/TRBV3-2
d_call: -
clone_size: once
j_call: TRBJ2-1
cdr3_nt: TGTGCCAGCAGCCACAGGGTGGCCTACAATGAGCAGTTCTTC
cdr3_aa: CASSHRVAYNEQFF

v_call: TRBV19
d_call: TRBD2
clone_size: -
j_call: TRBJ2-7
cdr3_nt: TGTGCCAGTAGTATTAGGACTAGCGGGAGTTACGAGCAGTACTTC
cdr3_aa: CASSIRTSGSYEQYF

v_call: TRBV5-4
d_call: -
clone_size: -
j_call: TRBJ2-7
cdr3_nt: TGTGCCAGCAGCACCTACGACAGCTACGAGCAGTACTTC
cdr3_aa: CASSTYDSYEQYF

v_call: TRBV19
d_call: -
clone_size: -
j_call: TRBJ1-2
cdr3_nt: TGTGCCAGTAGTATTAGGCAGGGGAATTATAACTATGGCTACACCTTC
cdr3_aa: CASSIRQGNYNYGYTF

v_call: TRBV5-1
d_call: TRBD1
clone_size: -
j_call: TRBJ2-7
cdr3_nt: TGCGCCAGCAGCTTGGGATACAGGGGCGAGCAGTACTTC
cdr3_aa: CASSLGYRGEQYF

v_call: TRBV18
d_call: TRBD1
clone_size: -
j_call: TRBJ2-7
cdr3_nt: TGTGCCAGCTCATTATCCGGGACAGGGACCGGGGAGCAGTACTTC
cdr3_aa: CASSLSGTGTGEQYF

v_call: TRBV5-1
d_call: TRBD1
clone_size: -
j_call: TRBJ1-1
cdr3_nt: TGCGCCAGCAGCTACTACCGACAGGGCGGCACTGAAGCTTTCTTT
cdr3_aa: CASSYYRQGGTEAFF

v_call: TRBV5-1
d_call: TRBD2
clone_size: -
j_call: TRBJ2-1
cdr3_nt: TGCGCCAGCAGCTTGGCTAGCGGGAGGAGTGGAGAGCAGTTCTTC
cdr3_aa: CASSLASGRSGEQFF

v_call: TRBV6-6
d_call: TRBD1
clone_size: once
j_call: TRBJ2-7
cdr3_nt: TGTGCCAGCAGTTACTCCGGAGACAGGGGGAGGCCGTACTTC
cdr3_aa: CASSYSGDRGRPYF

v_call: TRBV28
d_call: -
clone_size: -
j_call: TRBJ2-5
cdr3_nt: TGTGCCAGCAGTTTACAGGGGACGGAGACCCAGTACTTC
cdr3_aa: CASSLQGTETQYF

v_call: TRBV2
d_call: -
clone_size: few
j_call: TRBJ1-1
cdr3_nt: TGTGCCAGCAGAAGACTCATGAACACTGAAGCTTTCTTT
cdr3_aa: CASRRLMNTEAFF

v_call: TRBV9
d_call: TRBD2
clone_size: -
j_call: TRBJ2-2
cdr3_nt: TGTGCCAGCAGCGTAGGGGGAGGGACCCTCGCCGGGGAGCTGTTTTTT
cdr3_aa: CASSVGGGTLAGELFF

v_call: TRBV3-1/TRBV3-2
d_call: -
clone_size: -
j_call: TRBJ2-2
cdr3_nt: TGTGCCAGCAGCCAATGGAGGGACACCGGGGAGCTGTTTTTT
cdr3_aa: CASSQWRDTGELFF

v_call: TRBV6-5
d_call: -
clone_size: -
j_call: TRBJ1-2
cdr3_nt: TGTGCCAGCAGTCCCAGGCCGGACTATGGCTACACCTTC
cdr3_aa: CASSPRPDYGYTF

v_call: TRBV11-3
d_call: -
clone_size: few
j_call: TRBJ1-4
cdr3_nt: TGTGCCAGCAGCTTAGATTGGGAGGTCCGGACCGAAAAACTGTTTTTT
cdr3_aa: CASSLDWEVRTEKLFF

v_call: TRBV27
d_call: TRBD1
clone_size: few
j_call: TRBJ1-1
cdr3_nt: TGTGCCAGCAGTTTATATCTGGACAGGGGAACTGAAGCTTTCTTT
cdr3_aa: CASSLYLDRGTEAFF

v_call: TRBV11-2
d_call: -
clone_size: once
j_call: TRBJ2-3
cdr3_nt: TGTGCCAGCAGCCCCCTCGGGGGGCAGGCAGATACGCAGTATTTT
cdr3_aa: CASSPLGGQADTQYF

v_call: TRBV7-6
d_call: TRBD1
clone_size: -
j_call: TRBJ2-7
cdr3_nt: TGTGCCAGCAGCTTGGGACAGGGGGCAAAGCGGGAGCAGTACTTC
cdr3_aa: CASSLGQGAKREQYF

v_call: TRBV6-5
d_call: -
clone_size: -
j_call: TRBJ2-1
cdr3_nt: TGTGCCAGCAGTCGACAAGGCTACCACAATGAGCAGTTCTTC
cdr3_aa: CASSRQGYHNEQFF

v_call: TRBV27
d_call: -
clone_size: few
j_call: TRBJ2-2
cdr3_nt: TGTGCCAGCAGTCGCATTCCGCGAACGGCGAACACCGGGGAGCTGTTTTTT
cdr3_aa: CASSRIPRTANTGELFF

v_call: TRBV30
d_call: TRBD1
clone_size: -
j_call: TRBJ2-7
cdr3_nt: TGTGCCGGGGACAGGGGTATCGAGCAGTACTTC
cdr3_aa: CAGDRGIEQYF

v_call: TRBV30
d_call: -
clone_size: -
j_call: TRBJ1-2
cdr3_nt: TGTGCCTGGAAATTCCTGGGGCCGAACTATGGCTACACCTTC
cdr3_aa: CAWKFLGPNYGYTF

v_call: TRBV24-1
d_call: TRBD1
clone_size: -
j_call: TRBJ1-2
cdr3_nt: TGTGCCACCAGTGATGCTGACAGGGTCCACGGCTACACCTTC
cdr3_aa: CATSDADRVHGYTF